These T cell receptor beta chains were read from a single sample in a study of T-cell reconstitution after alpha-beta-depleted transplantation in children. TCRdb passed the PCR reads through MiXCR, listing each CDR3 protein once. Of around 500,000 distinct CDR3 sequences in the sample, about 21% were seen once. The sequences come from PBMCs, mostly from graft donor cells, collected 360 days after TCRalphabeta/CD19-depleted stem cell transplant. The receptors here all came from a boy under three years old who had a stem cell transplant for acute myeloid leukemia, so the T cells may come from the graft donor. CDR3s include the opening cysteine and the closing phenylalanine or tryptophan. Fields, in order: V gene, CDR3 length, J gene, clone size, D gene, CDR3 DNA, CDR3 protein. D genes are given only for firm matches. The listing skips clone size in some rows; elsewhere it reads once, few, many or a size class.

>TRBV3-1|15|TRBJ2-1|.|.
TGTGCCAGCAGCCAAGCCCAAAGGTGGGGAGTCGGACAGTTCTTC
CASSQAQRWGVGQFF
>TRBV20-1|13|TRBJ2-1|many|TRBD2
TGCAGTGCTCCTAGCGGGGGGTTCGGAGAGCAGTTCTTC
CSAPSGGFGEQFF
>TRBV4-1|16|TRBJ2-3|few|.
TGCGCCAGCAGCCAAGGGGTAGGAGGAGGCACAGATACGCAGTATTTT
CASSQGVGGGTDTQYF
>TRBV10-3|15|TRBJ2-1|.|.
TGTGCCATCAGTGAAGGACATCTACCTACCAATGAGCAGTTCTTC
CAISEGHLPTNEQFF
>TRBV7-2|16|TRBJ2-2|.|.
TGTGCCAGCAGCATACTCCAAGACACTCACACCGGGGAGCTGTTTTTT
CASSILQDTHTGELFF
>TRBV12-3/TRBV12-4|14|TRBJ1-2|.|TRBD1
TGTGCCAGCAGAAAGGGGGCAATTAACTATGGCTACACCTTC
CASRKGAINYGYTF
>TRBV20-1|14|TRBJ2-7|many|.
TGCAGTGCTATGGACGGAGTCCGTAGCTACGAGCAGTACTTC
CSAMDGVRSYEQYF
>TRBV7-2|12|TRBJ2-1|few|.
TGTGCCAGCAGCTTAGTCAAGAATGAGCAGTTCTTC
CASSLVKNEQFF
>TRBV28|14|TRBJ2-1|.|TRBD1
TGTGCCAGCAGTTTGGACAGGGGGCTTAATGAGCAGTTCTTC
CASSLDRGLNEQFF
>TRBV20-1|13|TRBJ2-2|.|.
TGCAGTGTAGTCAGGGAGGACACCGGGGAGCTGTTTTTT
CSVVREDTGELFF
>TRBV28|16|TRBJ2-5|.|.
TGTGCCAGCAGTTTTGGAGTGGGGGGGGCCCTAGAGACCCAGTACTTC
CASSFGVGGALETQYF
>TRBV7-8|17|TRBJ2-2|many|.
TGTGCCAGCAGCTTAGAAGGCTGGACACTTAACACCGGGGAGCTGTTTTTT
CASSLEGWTLNTGELFF
>TRBV29-1|11|TRBJ1-1|.|.
TGCAGCGTTCAAGCGAACACTGAAGCTTTCTTT
CSVQANTEAFF
>TRBV12-3/TRBV12-4|15|TRBJ1-4|.|.
TGTGCCAGCAGTTTGGGGTATTCAACTAATGAAAAACTGTTTTTT
CASSLGYSTNEKLFF
>TRBV7-9|14|TRBJ2-4|.|.
TGTGCCAGCAGCTTAGAACGGCTCAAAAACATTCAGTACTTC
CASSLERLKNIQYF
>TRBV20-1|10|TRBJ2-1|many|.
TGCAGTGCTCGGGACCTAGAGCAGTTCTTC
CSARDLEQFF
>TRBV20-1|15|TRBJ2-1|few|TRBD1
TGCAGTGCTCTACCCGGGACAGGAACCCACAATGAGCAGTTCTTC
CSALPGTGTHNEQFF
>TRBV29-1|14|TRBJ2-5|many|TRBD1
TGCAGCGTTGAAGATCGAACAGGGGAAGAGACCCAGTACTTC
CSVEDRTGEETQYF
>TRBV5-1|15|TRBJ2-6|many|.
TGCGCCAGCAGCTTCCGCGACTCTGGGGCCAACGTCCTGACTTTC
CASSFRDSGANVLTF
>TRBV15|20|TRBJ1-5|.|TRBD1
TGTGCCACCAGCAGAGACCTTGGCCCCGGGGACAGGGGAGATCGTCAGCCCCAGCATTTT
CATSRDLGPGDRGDRQPQHF
>TRBV12-3/TRBV12-4|13|TRBJ1-5|few|.
TGTGCCAGCAGCGTTCAGGGAAATCAGCCCCAGCATTTT
CASSVQGNQPQHF
>TRBV20-1|12|TRBJ2-1|.|TRBD1
TGCAGTGCTAAACGACAGGGCAATGAGCAGTTCTTC
CSAKRQGNEQFF
>TRBV4-3|16|TRBJ2-7|.|.
TGCGCCAGCAGCCAAGATCGGGTGGGTCTTCCCTGCGAGCAGTACTTC
CASSQDRVGLPCEQYF